This T cell receptor (beta chain) is from a study of blood T cells in healthy people across ages. Then a second PCR, running about 7 to 11 cycles, was carried out with a sample-barcoded 5' primer and a J-beta primer mix. A single record per CDR3 protein comes from TCRdb applying MiXCR to the 5' RACE reads. The table records roughly 1.9 million distinct CDR3 sequences, 39% of them present only once. CDR1 LGHNT and CDR2 FRNRAP come from the germline V gene. V lost 7 bases and J 3 bases, leaving 18 bases between the germline ends. This CDR3 has 15 amino acids. The V call is TRBV12-5, the J call TRBJ1-2, with a tentative D call TRBD1 (6 bases). Sequencing was done on a sample of blood. The sequence came from a human donor in good health. Written as DNA, the CDR3 is TGTGCTAGTGTCATCAGGGCCAGGGGATACTATGGCTACACCTTC. The encoded protein is CASVIRARGYYGYTF.